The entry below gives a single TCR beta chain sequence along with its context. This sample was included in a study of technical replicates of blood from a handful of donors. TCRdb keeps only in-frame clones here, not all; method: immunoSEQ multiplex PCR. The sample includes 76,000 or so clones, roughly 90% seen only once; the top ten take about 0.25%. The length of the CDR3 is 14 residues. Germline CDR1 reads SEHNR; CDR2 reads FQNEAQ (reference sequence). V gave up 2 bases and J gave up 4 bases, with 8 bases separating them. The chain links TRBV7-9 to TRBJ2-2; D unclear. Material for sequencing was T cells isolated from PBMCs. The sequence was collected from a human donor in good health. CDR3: CASSLMVSTGELFF. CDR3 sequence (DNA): TGTGCCAGCAGCTTAATGGTCAGCACCGGGGAGCTGTTTTTT.